These 9 T cell receptor beta chains were all obtained from the same sample, sequenced in a study of control samples from healthy donors and cancer patients. Measured with immunoSEQ multiplex PCR; TCRdb has only the in-frame clones, and not every one. Counted here are about 150,000 clones, roughly 94% occurring once; the ten biggest clones make up about 5.2%. Sequencing was performed on blood. These receptors were taken from a middle-aged man in good health.

The chain has TRBV7-8 and TRBJ1-1; maybe TRBD1 (5 bases). Trimming left V 1 base short and J 6 bases short, with 15 bases between. CDR3 size: 15 residues. Germline CDR1 SGHVS, CDR2 FQNEAQ. The CDR3 loop is CASSLVWGPVAEAFF. Written as DNA, the CDR3 is TGTGCCAGCAGCTTAGTGTGGGGCCCGGTGGCTGAAGCTTTCTTT.

The V call is TRBV4-3, the J call TRBJ2-4, with 7 positions matching TRBD1. Germline V CDR1 and CDR2: LGHNA, YSLEER. The CDR3 consists of 14 residues. The J segment lost 8 bases and the V segment lost 0 bases, leaving 4 bases of the junction unmatched. CDR3 DNA sequence: TGCGCCAGCAGCCAAGACGACAGGGAAGACATTCAGTACTTC. Protein: CASSQDDREDIQYF.

The rearrangement joins TRBV9 to TRBJ1-2, with TRBD1 matching 9 bases. The V gene's germline CDR1 is SGDLS and CDR2 YYNGEE. This CDR3 contains 14 residues. The trim removed 0 bases at V and 7 bases at J, leaving 4 bases unmatched. For the CDR3, the DNA is TGTGCCAGCAGCGTAGTGGGACAGGGCCTTGGCTACACCTTC. Amino acids: CASSVVGQGLGYTF.

This chain joins TRBV4-2 and TRBJ2-1; D is uncertain. CDR3 length: 13 amino acids. Germline CDR1 and CDR2: LGHNA and YNFKEQ. The V end was cut by 4 bases, the J end by 9 bases, with 13 bases between. The CDR3 sequence is CASSPLVTGEQFF. The CDR3 nucleotides are TGTGCCAGCAGCCCCCTCGTGACGGGTGAGCAGTTCTTC.

V and J are TRBV27 and TRBJ2-3, with 9 bases aligning to TRBD1. Looked up from germline, CDR1 is MNHEY and CDR2 is SMNVEV (reference sequence). With V trimmed by 0 bases and J by 2 bases, 3 bases remained unmatched. The CDR3 length is 16 residues. DNA of the CDR3: TGTGCCAGCAGTTTATCGGGACAGGGACACACAGATACGCAGTATTTT. It is translated as CASSLSGQGHTDTQYF.

V and J are TRBV3-1 (or the pseudogene TRBV3-2) and TRBJ2-6; the D is unclear. V lost 3 bases, J lost 0 bases, and 6 bases lay in between. In germline, CDR1 is LGHDT, CDR2 YNNKEL (reference sequence). The CDR3 sequence is 15 residues long. The DNA of the CDR3 is TGTGCCAGCAGCCAGGGTTTCTCTGGGGCCAACGTCCTGACTTTC. Amino acids: CASSQGFSGANVLTF.

V is TRBV10-3 and J is TRBJ2-3; D is unresolved. CDR3 length equals 12 residues. Trimming took off 3 bases at V and 4 bases at J, with 5 bases between the two ends. Per the germline V gene, CDR1 is ENHRY and CDR2 is SYGVKD. CDR3 DNA: TGTGCCATCAGTGAAACGTCAGATACGCAGTATTTT. It specifies CAISETSDTQYF.

This chain uses TRBV19 with TRBJ1-2, with a possible D match to TRBD1 (6 bases). The length of the CDR3 is 13 residues. Per the germline V gene, CDR1 is LNHDA and CDR2 is SQIVND (reference sequence). V lost 9 bases and J 5 bases, leaving 16 bases between the germline ends. The CDR3 sequence is CASGQPTLYGYTF. DNA of the CDR3: TGTGCCAGCGGACAGCCCACCCTTTATGGCTACACCTTC. Variable domain in full (rest from reference TRBV19 and TRBJ1-2): DGGITQSPKYLFRKEGQNVTLSCEQNLNHDAMYWYRQDPGQGLRLIYYSQIVNDFQKGDIAEGYSVSREKKESFPLTVTSAQKNPTAFYLCASGQPTLYGYTFGSGTRLTVV.

This sequence joins TRBV27 and TRBJ2-1; D possibly corresponds to TRBD2 (7 bases). The CDR3 runs to 14 residues. Germline V gene sequence: CDR1 MNHEY, CDR2 SMNVEV (reference sequence). V dropped 2 bases and J dropped 8 bases, with 13 bases sitting between them. The CDR3 loop is CASSLGAGADEQFF. Written as DNA, the CDR3 is TGTGCCAGCAGTTTAGGGGCGGGGGCGGATGAGCAGTTCTTC.